This TCR beta chain was found in a study of T-cell memory formation after mild COVID-19. Study background: TCR clusters showed largely donor specificity. Findings and limits, study-wide: Mostly located in CM and EM were contracting CD4+ clones, with contracting CD8+ clones located in EMRA.

From 5'RACE with constant-segment primers came TCR alpha and TCR beta cDNA libraries that carried sample barcodes and UMIs. TCRdb passed the 5' RACE reads through MiXCR, listing each CDR3 protein once. The sample holds about 210,000 distinct CDR3 sequences, about 10% seen once. This CDR3 has 13 residues. Concerning this clonotype itself: Its antigen remains unidentified.

The sequencing input was PBMCs or a T cell subset sorted from them (not recorded which). The sequence derives from a man between 18 and 29 years old who had mild COVID-19 (a few samples of this study predate the infection). Cell type and time point are not known. The chain has TRBV21-1 and TRBJ1-2; the D call TRBD1 from the table was never checked on the DNA. TRBV21-1 is listed as a pseudogene. Here the CDR3 DNA reads TGTGCCAGCAGTACCGGGTGTGAGTATGGCTACACCTTC. Its translation is CASSTGCEYGYTF.